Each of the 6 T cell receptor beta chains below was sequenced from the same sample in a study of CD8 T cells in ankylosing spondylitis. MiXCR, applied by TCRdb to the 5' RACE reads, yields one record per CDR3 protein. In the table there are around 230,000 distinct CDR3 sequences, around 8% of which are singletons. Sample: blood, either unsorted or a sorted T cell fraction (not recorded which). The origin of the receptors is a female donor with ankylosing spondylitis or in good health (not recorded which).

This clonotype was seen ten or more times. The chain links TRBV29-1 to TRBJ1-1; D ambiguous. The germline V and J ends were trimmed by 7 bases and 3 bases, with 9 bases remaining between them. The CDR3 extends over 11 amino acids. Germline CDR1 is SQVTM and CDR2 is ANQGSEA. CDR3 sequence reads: CSALIDTEAFF. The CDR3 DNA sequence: TGCAGCGCCTTGATTGACACTGAAGCTTTCTTT.

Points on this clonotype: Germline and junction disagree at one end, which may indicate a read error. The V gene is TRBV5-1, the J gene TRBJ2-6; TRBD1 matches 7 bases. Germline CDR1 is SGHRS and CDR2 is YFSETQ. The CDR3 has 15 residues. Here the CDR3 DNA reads TGCGTCAGCAGCTTCGACAGGGCTGGGGCCAACGTCCTGACTTTC. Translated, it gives CVSSFDRAGANVLTF.

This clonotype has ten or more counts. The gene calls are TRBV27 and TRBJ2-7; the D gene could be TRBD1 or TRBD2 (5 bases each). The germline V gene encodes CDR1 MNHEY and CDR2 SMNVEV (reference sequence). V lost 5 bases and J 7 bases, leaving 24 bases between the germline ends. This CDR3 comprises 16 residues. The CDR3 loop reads CASSLHQNIPGREQYF. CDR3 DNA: TGTGCCAGCAGTCTCCACCAAAATATCCCAGGGAGAGAGCAGTACTTC.

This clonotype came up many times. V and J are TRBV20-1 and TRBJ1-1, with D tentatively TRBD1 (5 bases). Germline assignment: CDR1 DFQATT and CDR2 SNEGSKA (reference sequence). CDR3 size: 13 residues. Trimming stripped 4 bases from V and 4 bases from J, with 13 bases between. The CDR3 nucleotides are TGCAGTGCTACCAGGGCGGGAGGCACTGAAGCTTTCTTT. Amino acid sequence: CSATRAGGTEAFF.

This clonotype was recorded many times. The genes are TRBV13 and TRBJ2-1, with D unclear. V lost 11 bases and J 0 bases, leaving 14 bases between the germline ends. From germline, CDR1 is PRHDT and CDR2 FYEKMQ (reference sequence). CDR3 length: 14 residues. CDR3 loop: CACGVASSYNEQFF. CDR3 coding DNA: TGTGCCTGTGGGGTCGCGAGCTCCTACAATGAGCAGTTCTTC.

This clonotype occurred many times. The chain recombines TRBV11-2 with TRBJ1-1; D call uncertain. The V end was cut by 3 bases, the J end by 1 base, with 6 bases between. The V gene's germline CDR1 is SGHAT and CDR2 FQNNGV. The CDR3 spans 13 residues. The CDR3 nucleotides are TGTGCCAGCAGCTTCTACGGGAACACTGAAGCTTTCTTT. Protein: CASSFYGNTEAFF.